This T cell receptor beta chain is drawn from a study of T cell repertoires in cytomegalovirus infection. Study information: Evidence of both CMV infection and a matching HLA type came from public TCR beta signatures.

The length of the CDR3 is 13 residues. V was trimmed by 1 base and J by 3 bases, leaving 3 bases between them. Germline CDR1 reads SGHTA; CDR2 reads FQGNSA. TCRdb re-called the reads through MiXCR, storing one row per CDR3 protein. The sample lists roughly 54,000 distinct CDR3 sequences; about 30% were seen once. This clonotype was recorded at least ten times. The target antigen is unknown. Study results and limitations: In two of eight donors, the top clonotype was HLA-C-restricted CMV-specific. Cumulative frequency of public TCR beta families picked out carriers of CMV plus the relevant HLA.

Sequenced: PBMCs, sequenced either directly or after in vitro stimulation (not recorded which). The V gene is TRBV7-2, the J gene TRBJ2-2; D not certain. This sequence originates from a human donor in good health (CMV status not recorded). Some clones in this sample may be carry-over from other donors' samples. CDR3 amino acids: CASSLVYTGELFF. The DNA for the CDR3 is TGTGCCAGCAGCTTAGTTTACACCGGGGAGCTGTTTTTT.